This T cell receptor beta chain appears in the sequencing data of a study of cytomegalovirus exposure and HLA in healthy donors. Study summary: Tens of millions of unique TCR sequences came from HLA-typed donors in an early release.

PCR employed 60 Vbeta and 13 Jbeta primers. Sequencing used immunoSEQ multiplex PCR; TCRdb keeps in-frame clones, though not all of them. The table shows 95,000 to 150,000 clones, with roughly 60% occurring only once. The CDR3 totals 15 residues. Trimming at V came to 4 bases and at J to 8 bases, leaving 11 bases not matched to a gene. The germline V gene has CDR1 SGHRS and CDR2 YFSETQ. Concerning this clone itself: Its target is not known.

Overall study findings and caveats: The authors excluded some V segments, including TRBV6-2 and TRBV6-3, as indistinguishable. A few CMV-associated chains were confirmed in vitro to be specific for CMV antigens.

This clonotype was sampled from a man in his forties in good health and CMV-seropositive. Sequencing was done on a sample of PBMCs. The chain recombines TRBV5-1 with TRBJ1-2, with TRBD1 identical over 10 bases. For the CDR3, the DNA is TGCGCCAGCAGCCTTAGCTTGAGGACAGGGGGAGGCTACACCTTC. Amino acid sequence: CASSLSLRTGGGYTF.